Sequencing of this T cell receptor beta chain was carried out in a study of Ad26.COV2.S vaccination and SARS-CoV-2 variants. Looking at the study overall: Intramuscularly, Ad26.COV2.S was given either once or twice, 56 days apart. Findings of the study overall: Breadth of non-spike TCRs did not differ between vaccinees and placebo recipients.

Produced via immunoSEQ multiplex PCR; TCRdb's table is partial and in-frame only. Of around 320,000 clones in the sample, around 85% were seen once. The treatment is: some 19 received Ad26.COV2.S at low or high dose, single or two shots; roughly five received placebo; per-sample allocation not given. Sampling happened 63 days after the first vaccine or placebo injection. Unmatched junction bases numbered 9, after V lost 6 bases and J lost 4 bases. The germline gives CDR1 MDHEN, CDR2 SYDVKM. CDR3 length: 15 amino acids. Turning to this clone: Its target is not known.

Specimen: peripheral blood, collected in a trial of Ad26.COV2.S vaccine versus placebo. The chain uses TRBV28 and TRBJ2-1; TRBD1 matches 7 bases. The source of this sequence is a person aged 18 to 59 who received the Ad26.COV2.S COVID-19 vaccine or a placebo. In nucleotides, the CDR3 is TGTGCCAGCAGCAAACCCGGGACAGCTTACAATGAGCAGTTCTTC. Protein: CASSKPGTAYNEQFF.